One and the same sample provided the 5 T cell receptor beta chains below, sequenced in a study of graft-versus-host responses after intestinal transplantation. Produced via immunoSEQ multiplex PCR; TCRdb's table is partial and in-frame only. Of approximately 20,000 clones in the sample, around 38% are singletons; the top ten hold approximately 0.84%. Sequencing used alloreactive CD4+ T cells from a mixed lymphocyte reaction culture, obtained before intestinal transplant. Specified subset: CFSE-low proliferating T cells sorted from approximately six-day pre-transplant mixed lymphocyte reaction (GvH or HvG direction). These receptor sequences come from a human patient who received an intestinal transplant.

The chain couples TRBV4-2 to TRBJ2-2; D remains ambiguous. The germline gives CDR1 LGHNA, CDR2 YNFKEQ. Trimming took 0 bases from V and 5 from J, leaving 7 bases between them. The CDR3 spans 14 residues. CDR3 nucleotides: TGTGCCAGCAGCCAAGAAGGCAGGACCGGGGAGCTGTTTTTT. It is translated as CASSQEGRTGELFF.

This clone was counted a few times. The J gene is TRBJ2-1, the V gene TRBV7-6; maybe TRBD2 (5 bases). Germline V CDR1 and CDR2: SGHVS, FNYEAQ. The CDR3 spans 16 residues. V was pared by 4 bases and J by 2 bases, with 15 bases between. The CDR3 protein is CASSSGLRVPYNEQFF. The CDR3 DNA follows: TGTGCCAGCAGCTCCGGTTTGCGGGTCCCCTACAATGAGCAGTTCTTC.

This clone was seen more than once but under ten times. The same CDR3 can be traced to other DNA sequences in this sample. The gene calls are TRBV18 and TRBJ1-5; tentative D call: TRBD1 (5 bases). The CDR3 has 13 residues. V lost 1 base to trimming and J lost 5 bases, with 6 bases between them. The germline V gene has CDR1 KGHSH and CDR2 LQKENI. The CDR3 region is CASSPRGDQPQHF. The CDR3 DNA sequence: TGTGCCAGCTCACCACGAGGGGATCAGCCCCAGCATTTT.

The CDR3 DNA reads TGTGCCAGCAGCTTAACGACAGGGGGAGGCAATCAGCCCCAGCATTTT. It translates to CASSLTTGGGNQPQHF. The V gene is TRBV27, the J gene TRBJ1-5, with TRBD1 identical over 9 bases. The CDR3 has 16 amino acids. V dropped 6 bases and J dropped 2; count of bases not matched to a gene: 8. The germline CDR1 and CDR2 sequences are MNHEY and SMNVEV (reference sequence).

This clone appeared a few times. The rearrangement uses TRBV2 and TRBJ1-2; D unclear. CDR1 and CDR2 from the germline V gene are SNHLY and FYNNEI. Trimming removed 6 bases from V and 8 bases from J, with 16 bases in between. The CDR3 runs 13 residues. The CDR3 region is CASRLLGVRGYTF. CDR3 in DNA: TGTGCCAGCAGGCTGTTGGGAGTTCGGGGCTACACCTTC.